The 26 T cell receptor beta chains in this list originate from one sample, sequenced in a study of T cell changes during pregnancy in multiple sclerosis. Method: immunoSEQ multiplex PCR; TCRdb's copy keeps in-frame clones and lacks some. The sample lists around 80,000 clones, about 91% occurring once. This material consisted of peripheral blood, taken before pregnancy. These receptor sequences come from a female donor with multiple sclerosis, enrolled in a pregnancy study.

V gene TRBV6-5 combines with J gene TRBJ2-5, with 9 bases lining up with TRBD2. Per germline, CDR1 MNHEY and CDR2 SVGAGI. This CDR3 spans 16 amino acids. With 2 bases clipped from V and 9 bases from J, the junction kept 13 bases outside the gene matches. The CDR3 is CASSYTPGAGGDSQYF. The CDR3 DNA reads TGTGCCAGCAGTTACACTCCCGGAGCGGGAGGAGATTCCCAGTACTTC.

The chain links TRBV19 to TRBJ1-5, with a weak D call TRBD1 (5 bases). Per germline, CDR1 LNHDA and CDR2 SQIVND (reference sequence). Trimming left V 1 base short and J 9 bases short, with 13 bases between. This CDR3 contains 14 residues. The CDR3 reads CASSIGQSRRPQHF. The CDR3 DNA is TGTGCCAGTAGTATAGGACAGTCGCGGAGGCCCCAGCATTTT.

This sequence joins TRBV6-5 and TRBJ2-7, with TRBD2 identical over 10 bases. Losses at the gene ends were 8 bases for V and 4 bases for J; bases not matched to a gene: 8. CDR1 and CDR2 (germline): MNHEY, SVGAGI. The CDR3 is 14 amino acids. In nucleotides, the CDR3 is TGTGCCAGCGGCCACGGGACTAGCGTTTACGAGCAGTACTTC. This encodes CASGHGTSVYEQYF.

The chain joins TRBV7-8 to TRBJ1-1, with 8 bases fitting TRBD1. The J segment lost 1 base and the V segment lost 5 bases, leaving 3 bases of the junction unmatched. The CDR3 has 14 amino acids. Germline V lookup: CDR1 SGHVS, CDR2 FQNEAQ. CDR3 amino acids: CASSMTGENTEAFF. The CDR3 coding sequence is TGTGCCAGCAGCATGACAGGGGAGAACACTGAAGCTTTCTTT.

This clone was seen only once. This chain joins TRBV7-8 and TRBJ1-5, with D possibly matching TRBD1 (6 bases). In germline, CDR1 is SGHVS, CDR2 FQNEAQ. V was cut by 2 bases and J by 8 bases, with 22 bases left in between. There are 17 residues in the CDR3. For the CDR3, the DNA is TGTGCCAGCAGCTTATACGGGGCGGGGGCTAAATTGGAGCCCCAGCATTTT. Amino acids: CASSLYGAGAKLEPQHF.

The chain recombines TRBV29-1 with TRBJ2-5, with 7 bases identical to TRBD2. The CDR3 is 13 amino acids. V shed 8 bases and J 2 bases; nucleotides not matched to a gene: 8. Germline CDR1 SQVTM, CDR2 ANQGSEA. The DNA for the CDR3 is TGCAGCTCGGGACTAAAACATCAAGAGACCCAGTACTTC. It encodes CSSGLKHQETQYF. Looking up the rest from reference TRBV29-1 and TRBJ2-5 gives the full variable domain: SAVISQKPSRDICQRGTSLTIQCQVDSQVTMMFWYRQQPGQSLTLIATANQGSEATYESGFVIDKFPISRPNLTFSTLTVSNMSPEDSSIYLCSSGLKHQETQYFGPGTRLLVL.

V gene TRBV11-2 combines with J gene TRBJ2-1; 13 nucleotides agree with TRBD2. The CDR3 has 15 residues. The germline V gene has CDR1 SGHAT and CDR2 FQNNGV. The J segment lost 8 bases and the V segment lost 4 bases, leaving 5 bases of the junction unmatched. The DNA for the CDR3 is TGTGCCAGCAGCTCTACTAGCGGGAGGGGGGATGAGCAGTTCTTC. Translating it yields CASSSTSGRGDEQFF.

The CDR3 DNA is TGTGCCAGCAGCTTACCCGACTCGAATCAGCCCCAGCATTTT. Protein sequence: CASSLPDSNQPQHF. The chain links TRBV7-9 to TRBJ1-5, with unresolved D. The CDR3 runs to 14 residues. Trimming cost V 2 bases and J 4 bases, with 9 bases left between them. In germline, CDR1 is SEHNR, CDR2 FQNEAQ (reference sequence).

V gene TRBV4-3 combines with J gene TRBJ2-3, with 9 bases that match TRBD1. The CDR3 is made up of 16 amino acids. Germline CDR1 is LGHNA and CDR2 is YSLEER. The J segment lost 10 bases and the V segment lost 3 bases, leaving 14 bases of the junction unmatched. The CDR3 sequence: CASSHTTGGLIGAQYF. CDR3 nucleotides: TGCGCCAGCAGCCACACGACAGGGGGTCTTATAGGGGCGCAGTATTTT.

This clone was detected only once. The rearrangement links TRBV7-8 to TRBJ2-3, with a tentative D call TRBD2 (5 bases). Germline CDR1 SGHVS, CDR2 FQNEAQ. The CDR3 contains 12 residues. The V gene lost 8 bases and the J gene lost 2 bases, with 8 bases spanning the gap. CDR3 protein: CASGEPTDTQYF. CDR3 nucleotide sequence: TGTGCCAGCGGGGAGCCCACAGATACGCAGTATTTT.

The gene calls are TRBV5-6 and TRBJ2-5, with 9 bases lining up with TRBD1. The ends lost 0 bases at V and 2 bases at J; junction bases unmatched: 5. This CDR3 comprises 16 residues. Germline V gene data show CDR1 as SGHDT and CDR2 as YYEEEE. CDR3 coding DNA: TGTGCCAGCAGCTTGGCTGGGACAGGGACTCAAGAGACCCAGTACTTC. Encoded protein: CASSLAGTGTQETQYF.

The rearrangement joins TRBV9 to TRBJ2-4; 9 bases map to TRBD1. The germline gives CDR1 SGDLS, CDR2 YYNGEE. The CDR3 has 15 residues. V gave up 0 bases and J gave up 9 bases; unmatched junction bases: 7. This CDR3 is CASSVEGQGRTIQYF. The CDR3 coding sequence is TGTGCCAGCAGCGTAGAGGGACAGGGAAGAACCATTCAGTACTTC.

The gene calls are TRBV27 and TRBJ2-1, with a tentative D call TRBD1 (6 bases). Germline values: CDR1 MNHEY, CDR2 SMNVEV (reference sequence). The V end lost 6 bases, the J end lost 4 bases, and 10 bases lay between the germline ends. The CDR3 runs 13 residues. For the CDR3, the DNA is TGTGCCAGCAGAGAAACAGGGTACAATGAGCAGTTCTTC. Translating it yields CASRETGYNEQFF.

This sequence joins TRBV28 and TRBJ1-2; D is undetermined. Trimming pared 1 base from V and 5 bases from J, leaving 11 bases between. The CDR3 is made up of 14 amino acids. Germline V lookup: CDR1 MDHEN, CDR2 SYDVKM. Here the CDR3 DNA reads TGTGCCAGCAGTTTATTCGGGGTGAGGTATGGCTACACCTTC. Translation: CASSLFGVRYGYTF.

This CDR3 is CASSLAGVNNEQFF. For the CDR3, the DNA is TGTGCCAGCAGTTTGGCAGGGGTTAACAATGAGCAGTTCTTC. This sequence joins TRBV11-1 and TRBJ2-1; TRBD1 might be the D (6 bases). Trimming took 6 bases from V and 5 from J, leaving 14 bases between them. Per the germline V gene, CDR1 is SGHAT and CDR2 is FQDESV (reference sequence). CDR3 length equals 14 residues.

V is TRBV11-1 and J is TRBJ2-5, with 13 bases lining up with TRBD2. Germline-derived CDR1 and CDR2 are SGHAT and FQDESV (reference sequence). V lost 5 bases, J lost 0 bases, and 3 bases stayed unmatched. This CDR3 is built from 16 residues. The CDR3 nucleotides read TGTGCCAGCAGCCGAGGGACTAGCGGGAACCAAGAGACCCAGTACTTC. Protein product: CASSRGTSGNQETQYF.

This chain joins TRBV7-6 and TRBJ1-5; D remains ambiguous. Germline V gene sequence: CDR1 SGHVS, CDR2 FNYEAQ. CDR3 length: 13 residues. Trimming shortened V by 6 bases and J by 6 bases, and 12 bases separated the two germline ends. The CDR3 DNA reads as TGTGCCAGCAGTTTCGGGGTAGGTCAGCCCCAGCATTTT. Translating gives CASSFGVGQPQHF.

The rearrangement joins TRBV5-6 to TRBJ2-2, with 8 bases aligning to TRBD2. The germline V gene encodes CDR1 SGHDT and CDR2 YYEEEE. V was pared by 5 bases and J by 0 bases, with 3 bases of the junction left unmatched. This CDR3 is 15 amino acids long. DNA for the CDR3: TGTGCCAGCAGTTTTAGCGGGACGAACACCGGGGAGCTGTTTTTT. Residues: CASSFSGTNTGELFF.

Here the CDR3 reads CASSSSTGTSKTQYF. The CDR3 region has the DNA TGTGCCAGCAGCTCCTCCACCGGGACTAGCAAGACCCAGTACTTC. V and J are TRBV7-9 and TRBJ2-5, with 9 bases that match TRBD2. The CDR3 loop spans 15 amino acids. Germline CDR1 reads SEHNR; CDR2 reads FQNEAQ (reference sequence). The V segment lost 4 bases and the J segment 6 bases; nucleotides outside the gene matches: 9.

The V and J genes are TRBV4-3 and TRBJ2-7; 8 bases fit TRBD2. Germline values: CDR1 LGHNA, CDR2 YSLEER. Trimming removed 1 base from V and 3 bases from J; junction bases left unmatched: 5. There are 15 residues in the CDR3. The CDR3 nucleotides read TGCGCCAGCAGCCAAGTTCTAGCGGGCGTCTACGAGCAGTACTTC. Its protein product is CASSQVLAGVYEQYF.

The rearrangement uses TRBV7-9 and TRBJ1-1; no clear D gene. V lost 4 bases and J 0 bases, leaving 21 bases between the germline ends. The CDR3 runs 18 residues. Germline V gene data show CDR1 as SEHNR and CDR2 as FQNEAQ (reference sequence). In DNA form, the CDR3 reads TGTGCCAGCAGCTCTTCTCCGACATCCTCAGGCATGAACACTGAAGCTTTCTTT. Its translation: CASSSSPTSSGMNTEAFF.

The chain recombines TRBV6-5 with TRBJ1-1, with 9 bases matching TRBD1. From germline, CDR1 is MNHEY and CDR2 SVGAGI. V gave up 4 bases and J gave up 1 base; unmatched junction bases: 4. This CDR3 has 15 amino acids. The CDR3 nucleotides are TGTGCCAGCAGTTCACAGGGGGCAAGGAACACTGAAGCTTTCTTT. Encoded protein: CASSSQGARNTEAFF.

DNA of the CDR3: TGTGCCAGCAGCTTAGGACTAGCGGAAAGTTACGAGCAGTACTTC. Encoded protein: CASSLGLAESYEQYF. The rearrangement joins TRBV7-9 to TRBJ2-7; TRBD2 matches at 9 bases. Germline V lookup: CDR1 SEHNR, CDR2 FQNEAQ (reference sequence). The CDR3 length is 15 residues. V lost 1 base, J lost 4 bases, and 5 bases stayed unmatched. The full variable domain, with the rest looked up from reference TRBV7-9 and TRBJ2-7, is DTGVSQNPRHKITKRGQNVTFRCDPISEHNRLYWYRQTLGQGPEFLTYFQNEAQLEKSRLLSDRFSAERPKGSFSTLEIQRTEQGDSAMYLCASSLGLAESYEQYFGPGTRLTVT.

The V call is TRBV5-1, the J call TRBJ1-1; possibly TRBD1 for D (6 bases). This CDR3 has 14 residues. The germline V and J ends were trimmed by 4 bases and 6 bases, with 16 bases remaining between them. CDR1 and CDR2 from the germline V gene are SGHRS and YFSETQ. The CDR3 here is CASSIEQGISEAFF. The CDR3 coding sequence is TGCGCCAGCAGCATCGAACAGGGTATCTCTGAAGCTTTCTTT.

The chain couples TRBV7-9 to TRBJ1-4; 8 positions agree with TRBD1. After removal of 2 bases from V and 4 bases from J, the junction contained 9 bases not matched to a gene. This CDR3 region has 17 residues. Germline CDR1 reads SEHNR; CDR2 reads FQNEAQ (reference sequence). The CDR3 nucleotides are TGTGCCAGCAGCTTAAGCAGGGGACAGGTGCTTAATGAAAAACTGTTTTTT. Protein sequence: CASSLSRGQVLNEKLFF.

The V call is TRBV4-2, the J call TRBJ2-7, with D unresolved. Germline V CDR1 and CDR2: LGHNA, YNFKEQ. This CDR3 region has 13 residues. Deletions cut 1 base from V and 5 bases from J, with 9 bases between. This chain's CDR3 is CASSQVRRDEQYF. The CDR3 DNA reads TGTGCCAGCAGCCAAGTTCGGAGAGACGAGCAGTACTTC.